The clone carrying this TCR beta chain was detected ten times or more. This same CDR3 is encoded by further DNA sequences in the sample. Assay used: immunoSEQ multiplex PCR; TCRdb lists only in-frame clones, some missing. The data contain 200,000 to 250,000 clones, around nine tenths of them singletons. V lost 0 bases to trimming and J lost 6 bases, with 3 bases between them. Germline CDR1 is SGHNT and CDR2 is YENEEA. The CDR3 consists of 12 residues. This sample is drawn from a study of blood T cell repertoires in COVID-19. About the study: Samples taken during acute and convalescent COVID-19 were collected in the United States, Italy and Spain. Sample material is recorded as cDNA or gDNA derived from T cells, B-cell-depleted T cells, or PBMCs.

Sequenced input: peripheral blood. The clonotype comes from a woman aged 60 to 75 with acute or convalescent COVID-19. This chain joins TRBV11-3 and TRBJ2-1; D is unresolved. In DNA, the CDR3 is TGTGCCAGCAGCTTAGATAGCAATGAGCAGTTCTTC. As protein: CASSLDSNEQFF.